This TCR beta chain is from a study of blood T cell repertoires in COVID-19. Across the whole study: The samples span acute and convalescent COVID-19 from the United States, Italy and Spain. In each case, the material was cDNA or gDNA derived from T cells, B-cell-depleted T cells, or PBMCs.

Sequenced by immunoSEQ multiplex PCR; TCRdb stores in-frame clones only, minus some. This sample has about 110,000 clones; approximately 88% occur once, and the top ten carry 0.8% to 0.9%. This TCR was recovered from a woman between 70 and 85 years old with acute or convalescent COVID-19. Sequencing input: peripheral blood.

CDR3 bases: TGTGCCAGCAGCTCGGGACAGGGCGGCACCGGGGAGCTGTTTTTT. Translation: CASSSGQGGTGELFF. This rearrangement joins TRBV7-3 to TRBJ2-2; TRBD1 matches 9 bases. The germline gives CDR1 SGHTA, CDR2 FQGTGA. The J segment lost 4 bases and the V segment lost 4 bases, leaving 4 bases of the junction unmatched. CDR3 length equals 15 residues.